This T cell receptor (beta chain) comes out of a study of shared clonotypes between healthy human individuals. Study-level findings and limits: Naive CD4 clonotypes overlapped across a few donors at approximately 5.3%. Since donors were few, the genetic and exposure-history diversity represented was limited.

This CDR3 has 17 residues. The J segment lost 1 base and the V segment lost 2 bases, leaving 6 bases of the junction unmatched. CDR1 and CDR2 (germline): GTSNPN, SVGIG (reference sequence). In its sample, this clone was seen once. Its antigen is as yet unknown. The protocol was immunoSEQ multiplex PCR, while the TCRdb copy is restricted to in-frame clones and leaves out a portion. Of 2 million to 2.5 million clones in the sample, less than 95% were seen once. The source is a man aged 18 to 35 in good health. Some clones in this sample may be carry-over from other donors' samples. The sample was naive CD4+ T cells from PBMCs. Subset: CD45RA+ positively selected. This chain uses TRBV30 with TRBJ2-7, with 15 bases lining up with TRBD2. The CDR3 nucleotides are TGTGCCTGGAGTCCTTACGGGACTAGCGGGAGGTCCTACGAGCAGTACTTC. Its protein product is CAWSPYGTSGRSYEQYF.